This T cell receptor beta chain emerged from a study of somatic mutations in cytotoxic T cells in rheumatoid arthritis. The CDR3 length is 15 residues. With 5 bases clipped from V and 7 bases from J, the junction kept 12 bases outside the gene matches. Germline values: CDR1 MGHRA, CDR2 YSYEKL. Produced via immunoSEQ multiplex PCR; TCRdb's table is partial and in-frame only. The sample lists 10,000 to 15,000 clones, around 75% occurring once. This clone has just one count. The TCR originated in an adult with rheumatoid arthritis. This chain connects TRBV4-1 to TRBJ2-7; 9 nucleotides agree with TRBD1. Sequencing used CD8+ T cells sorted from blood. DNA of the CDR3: TGCGCCAGCAGCTTCCGGACAGGGGAAGAACCGGAGCAGTACTTC. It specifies CASSFRTGEEPEQYF.